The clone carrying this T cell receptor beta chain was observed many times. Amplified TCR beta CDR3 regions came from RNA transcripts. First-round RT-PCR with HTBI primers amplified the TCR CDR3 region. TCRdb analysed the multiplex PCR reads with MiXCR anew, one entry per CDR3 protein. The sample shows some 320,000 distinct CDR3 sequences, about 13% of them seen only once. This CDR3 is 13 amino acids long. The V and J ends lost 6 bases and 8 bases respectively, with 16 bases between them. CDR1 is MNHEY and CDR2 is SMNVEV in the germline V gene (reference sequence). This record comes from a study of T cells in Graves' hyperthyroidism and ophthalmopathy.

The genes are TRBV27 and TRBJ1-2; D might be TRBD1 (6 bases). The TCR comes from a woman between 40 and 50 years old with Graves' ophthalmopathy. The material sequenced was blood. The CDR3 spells CASRPAGGRGYTF. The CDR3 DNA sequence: TGTGCCAGCAGACCCGCCGGGGGGCGCGGCTACACCTTC.